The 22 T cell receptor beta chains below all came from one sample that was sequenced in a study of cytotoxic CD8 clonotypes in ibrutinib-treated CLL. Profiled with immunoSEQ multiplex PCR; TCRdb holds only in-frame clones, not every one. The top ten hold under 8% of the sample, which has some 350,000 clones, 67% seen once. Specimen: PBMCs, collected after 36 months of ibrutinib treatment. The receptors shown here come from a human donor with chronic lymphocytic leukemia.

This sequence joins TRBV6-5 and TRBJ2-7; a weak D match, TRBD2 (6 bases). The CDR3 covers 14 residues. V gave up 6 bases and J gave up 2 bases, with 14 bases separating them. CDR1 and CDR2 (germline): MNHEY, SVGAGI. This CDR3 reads CASSPRAGPYEQYF. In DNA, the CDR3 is TGTGCCAGCAGCCCTCGCGCGGGGCCCTACGAGCAGTACTTC.

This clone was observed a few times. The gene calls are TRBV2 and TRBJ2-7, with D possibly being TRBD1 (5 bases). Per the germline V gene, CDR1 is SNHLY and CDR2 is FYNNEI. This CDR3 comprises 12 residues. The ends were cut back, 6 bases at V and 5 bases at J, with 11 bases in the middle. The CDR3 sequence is CASRVRVNEQYF. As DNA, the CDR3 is TGTGCCAGCAGGGTCAGGGTCAACGAGCAGTACTTC.

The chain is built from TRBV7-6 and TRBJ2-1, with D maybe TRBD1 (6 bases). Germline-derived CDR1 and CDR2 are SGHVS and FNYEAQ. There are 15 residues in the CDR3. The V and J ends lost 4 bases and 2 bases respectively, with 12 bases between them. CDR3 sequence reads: CASSSRGFTYNEQFF. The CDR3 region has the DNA TGTGCCAGCAGCTCCAGGGGCTTTACCTACAATGAGCAGTTCTTC.

The CDR3 nucleotides read TGTGCCAGCAGCGGGACTAATTATTATGAGCAGTTCTTC. Protein: CASSGTNYYEQFF. The V call is TRBV11-2, the J call TRBJ2-1, with TRBD2 matching 7 bases. This CDR3 is 13 amino acids long. The germline CDR1 and CDR2 sequences are SGHAT and FQNNGV. Unmatched junction bases numbered 6, after V lost 5 bases and J lost 8 bases.

The CDR3 DNA is TGTGCCAGCAGCTCCAGCCCTGGGGACAGGAGTGCAACTAATGAAAAACTGTTTTTT. It is translated as CASSSSPGDRSATNEKLFF. The chain links TRBV21-1 to TRBJ1-4; whether TRBD1, the table's D call, matches the DNA was not checked. TRBV21-1 corresponds to a pseudogene. The CDR3 consists of 19 residues.

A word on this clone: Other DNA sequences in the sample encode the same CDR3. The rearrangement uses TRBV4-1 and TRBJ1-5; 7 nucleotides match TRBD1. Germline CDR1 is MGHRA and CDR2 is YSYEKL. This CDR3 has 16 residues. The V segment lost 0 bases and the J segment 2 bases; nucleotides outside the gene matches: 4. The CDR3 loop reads CASSQDRGQGNQPQHF. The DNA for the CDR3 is TGCGCCAGCAGCCAAGATAGGGGGCAGGGCAATCAGCCCCAGCATTTT.

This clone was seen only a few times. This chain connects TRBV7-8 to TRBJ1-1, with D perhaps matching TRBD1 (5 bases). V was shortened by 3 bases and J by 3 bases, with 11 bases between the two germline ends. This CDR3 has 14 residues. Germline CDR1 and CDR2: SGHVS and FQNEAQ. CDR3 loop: CASSFSTRDTEAFF. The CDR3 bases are TGTGCCAGCAGCTTTTCAACCAGGGACACTGAAGCTTTCTTT. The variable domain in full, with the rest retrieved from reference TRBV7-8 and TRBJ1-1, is GAGVSQSPRYKVAKRGQDVALRCDPISGHVSLFWYQQALGQGPEFLTYFQNEAQLDKSGLPSDRFFAERPEGSVSTLKIQRTQQEDSAVYLCASSFSTRDTEAFFGQGTRLTVV.

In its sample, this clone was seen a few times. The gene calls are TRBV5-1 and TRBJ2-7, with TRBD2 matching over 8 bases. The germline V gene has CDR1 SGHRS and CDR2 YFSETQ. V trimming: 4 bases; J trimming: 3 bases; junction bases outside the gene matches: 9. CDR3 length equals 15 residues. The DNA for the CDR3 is TGCGCCAGCAGCCTAGAAGCGGGAGCCGGCTACGAGCAGTACTTC. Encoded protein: CASSLEAGAGYEQYF.

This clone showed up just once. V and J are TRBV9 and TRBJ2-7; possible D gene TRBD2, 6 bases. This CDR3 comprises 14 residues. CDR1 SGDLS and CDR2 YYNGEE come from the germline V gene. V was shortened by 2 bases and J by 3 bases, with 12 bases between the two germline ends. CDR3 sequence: CASSVSSDFYEQYF. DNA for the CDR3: TGTGCCAGCAGCGTCTCTAGCGACTTCTACGAGCAGTACTTC.

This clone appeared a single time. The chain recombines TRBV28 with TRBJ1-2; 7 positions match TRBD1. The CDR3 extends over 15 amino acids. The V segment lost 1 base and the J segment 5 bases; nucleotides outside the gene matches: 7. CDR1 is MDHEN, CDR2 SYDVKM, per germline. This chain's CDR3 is CASSLLAGGWYGYTF. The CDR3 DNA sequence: TGTGCCAGCAGTTTATTGGCAGGGGGATGGTATGGCTACACCTTC.

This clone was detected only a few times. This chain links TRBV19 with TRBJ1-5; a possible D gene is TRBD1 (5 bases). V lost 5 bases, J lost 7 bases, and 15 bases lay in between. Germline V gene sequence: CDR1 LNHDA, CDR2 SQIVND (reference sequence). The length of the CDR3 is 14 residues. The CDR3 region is CASSSKVEGQPQHF. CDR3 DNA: TGTGCCAGTAGTTCGAAGGTGGAGGGGCAGCCCCAGCATTTT.

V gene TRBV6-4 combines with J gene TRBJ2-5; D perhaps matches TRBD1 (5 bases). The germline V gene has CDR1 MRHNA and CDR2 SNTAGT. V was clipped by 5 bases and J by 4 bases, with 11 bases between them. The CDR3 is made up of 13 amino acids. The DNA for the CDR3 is TGTGCCAGCAGTCGGACAAAGGGAGAGACCCAGTACTTC. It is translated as CASSRTKGETQYF.

CDR3 in amino acids: CASSGTGGQPQHF. CDR3 nucleotide sequence: TGTGCCAGCAGTGGGACAGGGGGTCAGCCCCAGCATTTT. The V and J genes are TRBV2 and TRBJ1-5, with TRBD1 matching 10 bases. The CDR3 extends over 13 amino acids. The ends lost 4 bases at V and 6 bases at J; junction bases unmatched: 0. Germline V gene sequence: CDR1 SNHLY, CDR2 FYNNEI.

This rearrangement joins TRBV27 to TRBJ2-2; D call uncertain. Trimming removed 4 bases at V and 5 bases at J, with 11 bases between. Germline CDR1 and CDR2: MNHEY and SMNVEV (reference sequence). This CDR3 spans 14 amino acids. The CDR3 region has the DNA TGTGCCAGCAGTTCCACCCGATTGACCGGGGAGCTGTTTTTT. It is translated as CASSSTRLTGELFF.

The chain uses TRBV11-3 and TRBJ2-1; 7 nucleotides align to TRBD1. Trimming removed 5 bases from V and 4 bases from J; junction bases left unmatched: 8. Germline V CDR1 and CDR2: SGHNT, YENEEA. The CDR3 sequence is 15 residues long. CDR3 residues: CASSPRQGMYNEQFF. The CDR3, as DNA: TGTGCCAGCAGCCCGAGACAGGGTATGTACAATGAGCAGTTCTTC.

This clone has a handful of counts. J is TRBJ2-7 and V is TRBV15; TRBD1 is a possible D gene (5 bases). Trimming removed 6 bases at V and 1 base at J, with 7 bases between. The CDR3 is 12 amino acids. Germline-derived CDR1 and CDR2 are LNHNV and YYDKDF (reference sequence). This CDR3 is CATRDTSYEQYF. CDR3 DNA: TGTGCCACCAGGGACACTTCCTACGAGCAGTACTTC.

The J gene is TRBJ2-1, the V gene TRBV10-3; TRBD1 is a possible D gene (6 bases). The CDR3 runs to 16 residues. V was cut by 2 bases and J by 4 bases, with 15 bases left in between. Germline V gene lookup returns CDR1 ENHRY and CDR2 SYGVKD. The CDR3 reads CAISEAPPDSYNEQFF. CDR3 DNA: TGTGCCATCAGTGAGGCCCCCCCGGACAGTTACAATGAGCAGTTCTTC.

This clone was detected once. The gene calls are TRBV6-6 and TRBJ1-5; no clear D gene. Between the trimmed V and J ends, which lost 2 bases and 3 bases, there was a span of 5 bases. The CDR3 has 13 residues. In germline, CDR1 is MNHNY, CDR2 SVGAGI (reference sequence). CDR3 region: CASSYTPNQPQHF. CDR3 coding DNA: TGTGCCAGCAGTTACACCCCCAATCAGCCCCAGCATTTT.

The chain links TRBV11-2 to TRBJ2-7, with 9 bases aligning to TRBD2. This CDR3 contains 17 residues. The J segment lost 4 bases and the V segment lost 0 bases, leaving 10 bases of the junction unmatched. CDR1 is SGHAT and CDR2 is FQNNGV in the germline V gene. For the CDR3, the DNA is TGTGCCAGCAGCTTAGATCGGTCGAGCGGGAGGACATACGAGCAGTACTTC. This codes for CASSLDRSSGRTYEQYF. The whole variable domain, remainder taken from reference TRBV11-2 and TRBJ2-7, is EAGVAQSPRYKIIEKRQSVAFWCNPISGHATLYWYQQILGQGPKLLIQFQNNGVVDDSQLPKDRFSAERLKGVDSTLKIQPAKLEDSAVYLCASSLDRSSGRTYEQYFGPGTRLTVT.

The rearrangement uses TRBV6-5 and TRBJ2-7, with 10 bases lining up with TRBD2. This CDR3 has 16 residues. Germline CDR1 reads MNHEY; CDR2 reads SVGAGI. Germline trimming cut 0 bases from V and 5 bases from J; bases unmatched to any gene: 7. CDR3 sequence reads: CASSYSRLAGVNEQYF. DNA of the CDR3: TGTGCCAGCAGTTACTCGAGGCTAGCGGGAGTAAACGAGCAGTACTTC.

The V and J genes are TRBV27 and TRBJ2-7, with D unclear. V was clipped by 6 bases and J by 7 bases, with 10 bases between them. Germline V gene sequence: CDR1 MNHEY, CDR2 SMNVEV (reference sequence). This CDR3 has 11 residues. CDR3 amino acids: CASSHGREQYF. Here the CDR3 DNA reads TGTGCCAGCAGCCACGGGCGAGAGCAGTACTTC.

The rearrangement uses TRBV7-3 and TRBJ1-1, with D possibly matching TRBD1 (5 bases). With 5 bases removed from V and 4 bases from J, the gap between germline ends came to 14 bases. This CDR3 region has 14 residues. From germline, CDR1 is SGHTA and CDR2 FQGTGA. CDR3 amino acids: CASSPTGGSTEAFF. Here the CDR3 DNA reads TGTGCCAGCAGCCCCACGGGGGGGAGCACTGAAGCTTTCTTT.